This T cell receptor (beta chain) was profiled in a study of T-cell memory formation after mild COVID-19. TCRdb independently ran MiXCR on the 5' RACE reads; one entry per CDR3 protein. The sample lists fewer than 400,000 distinct CDR3 sequences, 15% to 20% seen once, with roughly 21% in the top ten. With 4 bases removed from V and 1 base from J, the gap between germline ends came to 13 bases. Germline assignment: CDR1 SGHTA and CDR2 FQGNSA. CDR3 length equals 15 residues. The source is a man in his late teens or twenties who had mild COVID-19 (a few samples of this study predate the infection). Cell type and time point are not known. The sample consisted of PBMCs or a T cell subset sorted from them (not recorded which). The chain joins TRBV7-2 to TRBJ1-1; D not resolved. The CDR3, as DNA: TGTGCCAGCAGCTCGTACCAACCAGGGAACACTGAAGCTTTCTTT. It yields the protein CASSSYQPGNTEAFF.